The sequence of this T cell receptor beta chain was determined in a study of Ad26.COV2.S vaccination and SARS-CoV-2 variants. Whole-study context: The COV1001 Ad26.COV2.S trial arm included the donor. Study conclusions and caveats: Spike-specific TCR breadth in vaccine recipients exceeded that seen in placebo recipients. The breadth of spike-specific CD8+ and CD4+ T cell responses after vaccination was reportedly substantial.

This clone has more than one count but fewer than ten. The antigen is not known. Other DNA sequences in this specimen translate into the identical CDR3. Trimming removed 0 bases from V and 4 bases from J; junction bases left unmatched: 1. This CDR3 comprises 15 residues. Germline values: CDR1 LGHNA, CDR2 YSLEER. The treatment was: around 19 received Ad26.COV2.S at low or high dose, single or two shots; about 5 received placebo; per-sample allocation not given. Repertoires come from day 63 after the first vaccine or placebo injection. An adult aged 18-55 years in Boston served as the donor. Generated by immunoSEQ multiplex PCR, the TCRdb table keeps only in-frame clones and is missing some. The data contain about 390,000 clones, about 90% of them singletons.

The chain uses TRBV4-3 and TRBJ1-3; 9 nucleotides match TRBD1. The material was peripheral blood, obtained in a trial of Ad26.COV2.S vaccine versus placebo. The TCR was taken from a person between 18 and 60 years old who received the Ad26.COV2.S COVID-19 vaccine or a placebo. The CDR3 is CASSQEGTGGNTIYF. The DNA for the CDR3 is TGCGCCAGCAGCCAAGAAGGGACAGGGGGAAACACCATATATTTT.